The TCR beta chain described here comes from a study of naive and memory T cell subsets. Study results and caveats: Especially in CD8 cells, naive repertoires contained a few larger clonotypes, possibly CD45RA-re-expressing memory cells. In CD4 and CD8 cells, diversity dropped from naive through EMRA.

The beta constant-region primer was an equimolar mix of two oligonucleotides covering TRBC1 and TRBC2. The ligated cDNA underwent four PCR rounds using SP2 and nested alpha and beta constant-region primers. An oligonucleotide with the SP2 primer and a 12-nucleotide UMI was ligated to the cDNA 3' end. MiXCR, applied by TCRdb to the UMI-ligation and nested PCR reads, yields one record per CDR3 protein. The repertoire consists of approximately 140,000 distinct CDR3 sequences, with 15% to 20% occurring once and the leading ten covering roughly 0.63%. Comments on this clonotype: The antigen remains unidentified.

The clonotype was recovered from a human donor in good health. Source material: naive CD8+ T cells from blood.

The CDR3 DNA sequence: TGTGCCAGCAAGACAGGGGTCTACGAGCAGTACTTC. It specifies CASKTGVYEQYF. The chain carries TRBV2 and TRBJ2-7; 8 bases map to TRBD1. Germline loops: CDR1 SNHLY, CDR2 FYNNEI. The trim removed 7 bases at V and 3 bases at J, leaving 2 bases unmatched. This CDR3 is built from 12 residues.